The 7 T cell receptor beta chains below all came from one sample that was sequenced in a study of response to subunit inactivated influenza vaccine (dated by TCRdb to the late 2010s). To prepare the library, RT-PCR was applied. Sequencing was performed on an Illumina HiSeq 2500. In-frame beta chains were kept once TCRdb had trimmed the public reads at Q25 with fastp and called clones with MiXCR. Each entry merges the rows of one CDR3 protein and shows their most common DNA and genes. The sample data list about 540,000 distinct CDR3 sequences, and roughly 25% of these were observed just once. Of the sample, 2.5% to 3% falls within the top ten clones. These sequences were also reported in another study, on T cells expressing NK-cell markers. As that second study puts it: The TCR beta cDNA libraries were made using 5'RACE template switching, a step that added both a universal primer site and unique molecular identifiers.

The source was CD4+ T cells sorted from PBMCs, collected 11 to 12 days after vaccination. These TCRs come from a man in his forties or fifties who received an inactivated influenza vaccine. Donor details come from another sample of the same person, matched by shared clones.

This clonotype was observed a few times. The chain combines TRBV5-1 with TRBJ1-2, with 9 bases matching TRBD1. The junction had 8 bases not matched to a gene; V was cut back by 2 bases and J by 6 bases. CDR3 length: 15 amino acids. CDR1 and CDR2 (germline): SGHRS, YFSETQ. CDR3 bases: TGCGCCAGCAGCTTACAGGGGGCGAGTCTTGATGGCTACACCTTC. Encoded protein: CASSLQGASLDGYTF.

V is TRBV6-5 and J is TRBJ1-5, with 8 bases lining up with TRBD1. The CDR3 length is 16 residues. V lost 4 bases to trimming and J lost 6 bases; unmatched junction nucleotides: 11. CDR1 is MNHEY, CDR2 SVGAGI, per germline. The CDR3 sequence: CASSSSRQGTGQPQHF. The CDR3 DNA is TGTGCCAGCAGTTCCAGTCGACAGGGGACAGGTCAGCCCCAGCATTTT.

The V call is TRBV11-2, the J call TRBJ2-3; 12 bases line up with TRBD2. The CDR3 runs 17 residues. The V and J ends lost 1 base and 2 bases, in that order; junction bases with no gene match: 4. Germline V gene sequence: CDR1 SGHAT, CDR2 FQNNGV. CDR3 in DNA: TGTGCCAGCAGCTTAGGCGGACTAGCGGGGAACACAGATACGCAGTATTTT. Its translation is CASSLGGLAGNTDTQYF.

V gene TRBV20-1 combines with J gene TRBJ2-5, with a possible D match to TRBD1 (5 bases). Germline CDR1 is DFQATT and CDR2 is SNEGSKA (reference sequence). The germline V and J ends were trimmed by 3 bases and 4 bases, with 9 bases remaining between them. There are 12 residues in the CDR3. The CDR3: CSASGQGETQYF. The CDR3 DNA is TGCAGTGCTAGTGGCCAGGGAGAGACCCAGTACTTC.

The V gene is TRBV19, the J gene TRBJ2-3; TRBD2 is a possible D gene (5 bases). CDR1 LNHDA and CDR2 SQIVND come from the germline V gene (reference sequence). Trimming removed 1 base at V and 10 bases at J, with 15 bases between. The CDR3 is 14 amino acids. DNA for the CDR3: TGTGCCAGTAGTATAGGTCCTGGGAGTGCGGCGCAGTATTTT. Encoded protein: CASSIGPGSAAQYF.

The chain carries TRBV6-2 or TRBV6-3 and TRBJ2-7; D might be TRBD1 or TRBD2, each matching 5 bases. In germline, CDR1 is MNHEY, CDR2 SVGEGT. The CDR3 sequence is 13 residues long. Trimming shortened V by 5 bases and J by 3 bases, and 11 bases separated the two germline ends. The CDR3 loop is CASSRDLYYEQYF. The CDR3 DNA follows: TGTGCCAGCAGTCGGGACCTGTACTACGAGCAGTACTTC.

The rearrangement joins TRBV12-3 or TRBV12-4 to TRBJ2-5; D is uncertain. The CDR3 totals 13 residues. The ends were cut back, 4 bases at V and 8 bases at J, with 14 bases in the middle. The CDR3 here is CASSYGGRGTQYF. In DNA form, the CDR3 reads TGTGCCAGCAGTTATGGCGGTCGAGGTACCCAGTACTTC.